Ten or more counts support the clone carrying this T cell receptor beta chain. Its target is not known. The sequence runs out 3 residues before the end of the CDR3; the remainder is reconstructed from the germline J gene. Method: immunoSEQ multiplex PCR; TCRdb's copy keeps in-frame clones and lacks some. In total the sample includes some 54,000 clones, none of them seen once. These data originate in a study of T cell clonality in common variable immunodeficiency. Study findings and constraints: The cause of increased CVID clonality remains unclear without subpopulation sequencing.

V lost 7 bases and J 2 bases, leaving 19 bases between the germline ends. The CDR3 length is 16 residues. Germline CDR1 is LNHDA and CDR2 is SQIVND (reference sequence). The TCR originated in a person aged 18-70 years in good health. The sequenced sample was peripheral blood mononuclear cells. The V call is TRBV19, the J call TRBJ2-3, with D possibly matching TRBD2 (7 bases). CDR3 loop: CASNYGGPTSTDTQYF. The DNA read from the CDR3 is TGTGCCAGTAATTACGGGGGGCCGACATCCACAGATACG.